This T cell receptor (beta chain) is from a study of cytotoxic CD8 clonotypes in ibrutinib-treated CLL. Study-wide points: Baseline clonality, above age-matched healthy donor levels, tracked circulating CD8+ T-cell counts.

Regarding this clone: The antigen is not known.

Sequencing used immunoSEQ multiplex PCR; TCRdb keeps in-frame clones, though not all of them. The sample shows about 16,000 clones, approximately 67% of them seen only once. This TCR came from a human donor with chronic lymphocytic leukemia. The material was PBMCs, obtained before ibrutinib treatment.

CDR3 residues: CASSQDPRLVGGETQYF. As DNA, the CDR3 is TGCGCCAGCAGCCAAGACCCCCGACTAGTAGGCGGGGAGACCCAGTACTTC. J is TRBJ2-5 and V is TRBV4-1; weak D call: TRBD2 (6 bases). This CDR3 region has 17 residues. Germline V gene lookup returns CDR1 MGHRA and CDR2 YSYEKL. V was cut by 0 bases and J by 5 bases, with 19 bases left in between.